The 22 T cell receptor beta chains listed next were all sequenced from one sample in a study of blood T cell repertoires in COVID-19. Sequencing used immunoSEQ multiplex PCR; TCRdb keeps in-frame clones, though not all of them. Among some 73,000 clones listed, around 79% were seen once. Sequences were obtained from peripheral blood. The receptor set was obtained from a man aged 55-75 years with acute or convalescent COVID-19.

Only one count was recorded for this clone. The rearrangement joins TRBV5-4 to TRBJ2-1, with 8 bases fitting TRBD2. The germline V gene encodes CDR1 SGHNT and CDR2 YYREEE (reference sequence). After removal of 4 bases from V and 0 bases from J, the junction contained 12 bases not matched to a gene. The CDR3 covers 18 residues. CDR3 region: CASSPESGLAGSYNEQFF. In nucleotides, the CDR3 is TGTGCCAGCAGCCCCGAGTCGGGGCTAGCGGGCTCCTACAATGAGCAGTTCTTC. Combining the CDR3 with reference TRBV5-4 and TRBJ2-1 gives the whole variable domain ETGVTQSPTHLIKTRGQQVTLRCSSQSGHNTVSWYQQALGQGPQFIFQYYREEENGRGNFPPRFSGLQFPNYSSELNVNALELDDSALYLCASSPESGLAGSYNEQFFGPGTRLTVL.

The J gene is TRBJ1-6, the V gene TRBV7-9, with 10 nucleotides matching TRBD1. In germline, CDR1 is SEHNR, CDR2 FQNEAQ (reference sequence). The CDR3 contains 18 residues. The V and J ends lost 6 bases and 4 bases, in that order; junction bases with no gene match: 12. The CDR3 loop reads CASSRYLGTGAYNSPLHF. The DNA for the CDR3 is TGTGCCAGCAGTCGTTATCTAGGGACAGGGGCTTATAATTCACCCCTCCACTTT.

The J gene is TRBJ1-2, the V gene TRBV7-3, with TRBD1 matching over 9 bases. Trimming at V came to 1 base and at J to 4 bases, leaving 10 bases not matched to a gene. This CDR3 is 17 amino acids long. CDR1 is SGHTA, CDR2 FQGTGA, per germline. DNA for the CDR3: TGTGCCAGCAGCTTAAATTATAGGGACAGGGAGTGCTATGGCTACACCTTC. It yields the protein CASSLNYRDRECYGYTF. Drawing the rest from reference TRBV7-3 and TRBJ1-2, the complete variable domain is GAGVSQTPSNKVTEKGKYVELRCDPISGHTALYWYRQSLGQGPEFLIYFQGTGAADDSGLPNDRFFAVRPEGSVSTLKIQRTERGDSAVYLCASSLNYRDRECYGYTFGSGTRLTVV.

The DNA of the CDR3 is TGTGCCAGCAGTGAGCCTTCCGAGGAGACCCAGTACTTC. It encodes CASSEPSEETQYF. The chain carries TRBV6-1 and TRBJ2-5; D unclear. CDR3 length: 13 amino acids. Germline V gene sequence: CDR1 MNHNS, CDR2 SASEGT. Trimming took 3 bases from V and 5 from J, leaving 10 bases between them.

This clone appeared many times. The V and J genes are TRBV5-1 and TRBJ2-7; 10 bases fit TRBD2. CDR3 length equals 15 residues. Germline V gives CDR1 SGHRS, CDR2 YFSETQ. Germline trimming cut 5 bases from V and 1 base from J; bases unmatched to any gene: 6. CDR3 protein: CASRLGSGGSYEQYV. The CDR3 coding sequence is TGCGCCAGCAGACTTGGTAGCGGGGGGTCCTACGAGCAGTACGTC.

The chain uses TRBV24-1 and TRBJ2-5; D ambiguous. CDR1 KGHDR and CDR2 SFDVKD come from the germline V gene. The CDR3 runs 14 residues. The V end was cut by 0 bases, the J end by 5 bases, with 9 bases between. As DNA, the CDR3 is TGTGCCACCAGTGATTTGCAAACTGCGGAGACCCAGTACTTC. Residues: CATSDLQTAETQYF.

The V call is TRBV9, the J call TRBJ2-3, with 8 nucleotides matching TRBD1. Germline lookup yields CDR1 SGDLS and CDR2 YYNGEE. The CDR3 has 15 residues. Trimming removed 3 bases from V and 4 bases from J; junction bases left unmatched: 7. The CDR3 DNA is TGTGCCAGCAGCGCCTTGGGACAGGCCGCAGATACGCAGTATTTT. It codes for CASSALGQAADTQYF.

This rearrangement joins TRBV20-1 to TRBJ1-2, with D unresolved. Germline V gene lookup returns CDR1 DFQATT and CDR2 SNEGSKA (reference sequence). Trimming shortened V by 4 bases and J by 6 bases, and 9 bases separated the two germline ends. CDR3 length: 11 amino acids. The CDR3 is CSATGSHGYTF. The DNA of the CDR3 is TGCAGTGCTACTGGCTCCCATGGCTACACCTTC.

There are a few counts of this clone. The rearrangement links TRBV10-1 to TRBJ1-4; D remains unclear. The germline CDR1 and CDR2 sequences are WNHNN and SYGVQD (reference sequence). Trimming took 2 bases from V and 7 from J, leaving 5 bases between them. This CDR3 contains 12 residues. CDR3 coding DNA: TGCGCCAGCAGTGAGGCCGGTGAAAAACTGTTTTTT. The encoded protein is CASSEAGEKLFF.

In this sample, this clone turned up a few times. The gene calls are TRBV4-1 and TRBJ2-5; maybe TRBD1 (6 bases). Germline V gene sequence: CDR1 MGHRA, CDR2 YSYEKL. The ends were cut back, 2 bases at V and 9 bases at J, with 16 bases in the middle. The CDR3 totals 14 residues. This chain's CDR3 is CASSQLGTFAAQYF. In DNA form, the CDR3 reads TGCGCCAGCAGCCAACTTGGGACATTTGCGGCCCAGTACTTC.

The genes are TRBV6-2 or TRBV6-3 and TRBJ1-5; D is uncertain. Per germline, CDR1 MNHEY and CDR2 SVGEGT. Trimming shortened V by 6 bases and J by 0 bases, and 18 bases separated the two germline ends. The CDR3 is 17 residues long. In DNA, the CDR3 is TGTGCCAGCAGCCCTGCCCCCGGAGTGCATAGCAATCAGCCCCAGCATTTT. Translating it yields CASSPAPGVHSNQPQHF.

CDR3 sequence reads: CASSEGGTGNQPQHF. As DNA, the CDR3 is TGTGCCAGCAGTGAAGGCGGGACAGGCAATCAGCCCCAGCATTTT. This chain connects TRBV6-1 to TRBJ1-5; the match to TRBD1 covers 7 bases. Losses at the gene ends were 1 base for V and 2 bases for J; bases not matched to a gene: 2. Germline V lookup: CDR1 MNHNS, CDR2 SASEGT. The CDR3 sequence is 15 residues long.

This clone appeared a single time. The chain couples TRBV15 to TRBJ2-1, with 7 bases that match TRBD2. Looked up from germline, CDR1 is LNHNV and CDR2 is YYDKDF (reference sequence). V was pared by 7 bases and J by 3 bases, with 18 bases of the junction left unmatched. The CDR3 contains 18 residues. The CDR3 loop reads CATNKRGRAGTNYNEQFF. For the CDR3, the DNA is TGTGCCACCAACAAGAGGGGACGAGCGGGAACAAACTACAATGAGCAGTTCTTC. The variable domain in full, with the rest retrieved from reference TRBV15 and TRBJ2-1, is DAMVIQNPRYQVTQFGKPVTLSCSQTLNHNVMYWYQQKSSQAPKLLFHYYDKDFNNEADTPDNFQSRRPNTSFCFLDIRSPGLGDTAMYLCATNKRGRAGTNYNEQFFGPGTRLTVL.

The V and J genes are TRBV10-1 and TRBJ2-5, with TRBD2 identical over 13 bases. Losses at the gene ends were 0 bases for V and 2 bases for J; bases not matched to a gene: 6. The CDR3 length is 18 residues. Germline lookup yields CDR1 WNHNN and CDR2 SYGVQD (reference sequence). CDR3 loop: CASSESRGLAGEQETQYF. The DNA for the CDR3 is TGCGCCAGCAGTGAGTCACGCGGACTAGCGGGAGAACAAGAGACCCAGTACTTC.

The gene calls are TRBV28 and TRBJ2-3; 9 bases match TRBD2. J lost 4 bases, V lost 7 bases, and 9 bases had no gene match. This CDR3 spans 15 amino acids. CDR1 is MDHEN and CDR2 is SYDVKM in the germline V gene. CDR3 sequence reads: CASTQAGGASDTQYF. CDR3 nucleotides: TGTGCCAGCACCCAAGCGGGGGGAGCCTCAGATACGCAGTATTTT.

The J gene is TRBJ1-5, the V gene TRBV7-2; no clear D gene. Germline CDR1 is SGHTA and CDR2 is FQGNSA. The CDR3 consists of 13 residues. The germline V and J ends were trimmed by 6 bases and 0 bases, with 6 bases remaining between them. The CDR3 loop is CASRSGSNQPQHF. CDR3 in DNA: TGTGCCAGCAGGTCAGGTAGCAATCAGCCCCAGCATTTT. Together with reference TRBV7-2 and TRBJ1-5, the CDR3 gives the full variable domain: GAGVSQSPSNKVTEKGKDVELRCDPISGHTALYWYRQSLGQGLEFLIYFQGNSAPDKSGLPSDRFSAERTGGSVSTLTIQRTQQEDSAVYLCASRSGSNQPQHFGDGTRLSIL.

The rearrangement joins TRBV28 to TRBJ1-2; D possibly corresponds to TRBD1 (5 bases). The CDR3 loop spans 11 amino acids. Germline assignment: CDR1 MDHEN and CDR2 SYDVKM. V lost 5 bases, J lost 8 bases, and 9 bases lay in between. CDR3 loop: CASSDQGGYTF. DNA of the CDR3: TGTGCCAGCAGTGACCAGGGCGGCTACACCTTC.

V usage is TRBV7-2 and J usage is TRBJ2-5; TRBD2 aligns across 8 bases. CDR1 and CDR2 from the germline V gene are SGHTA and FQGNSA. The CDR3 runs to 14 residues. V trimming: 5 bases; J trimming: 5 bases; junction bases outside the gene matches: 7. The CDR3 DNA reads as TGTGCCAGCAGCATTAGCGGGACCCGGGAGACCCAGTACTTC. It yields the protein CASSISGTRETQYF.

Ten or more counts support this clone. CDR3 protein: CASSLAEGSYGYTF. The CDR3 DNA reads TGCGCCAGCAGCTTGGCCGAGGGAAGCTATGGCTACACCTTC. The chain links TRBV5-1 to TRBJ1-2; D ambiguous. V shed 0 bases and J shed 4 bases, with 10 bases lying between them. From germline, CDR1 is SGHRS and CDR2 YFSETQ. The CDR3 length is 14 residues.

The rearrangement uses TRBV4-2 and TRBJ2-3; possible D gene TRBD2, 6 bases. This CDR3 spans 15 amino acids. CDR1 and CDR2 from the germline V gene are LGHNA and YNFKEQ. The V end lost 3 bases, the J end lost 5 bases, and 15 bases lay between the germline ends. The CDR3 loop is CASSHTPLGRDTQYF. The CDR3 DNA follows: TGTGCCAGCAGCCACACTCCTCTCGGGAGAGATACGCAGTATTTT.

The rearrangement uses TRBV5-4 and TRBJ1-3; D may be TRBD1 (5 bases). Germline V lookup: CDR1 SGHNT, CDR2 YYREEE (reference sequence). The length of the CDR3 is 14 residues. Trimming removed 2 bases at V and 3 bases at J, with 9 bases between. CDR3 bases: TGTGCCAGCAGCTTAAGGGGAGGTGGAAACACCATATATTTT. Amino acid sequence: CASSLRGGGNTIYF.

The chain combines TRBV5-1 with TRBJ2-6; TRBD2 aligns across 7 bases. V was clipped by 7 bases and J by 4 bases; unmatched bases: 17. The V gene's germline CDR1 is SGHRS and CDR2 YFSETQ. The CDR3 sequence is 18 residues long. CDR3 coding DNA: TGCGCCAGCCGGGGAGGGCAGGGAGTTTCTCTGGGGGCCAACGTCCTGACTTTC. The encoded protein is CASRGGQGVSLGANVLTF.